These 22 T cell receptor beta chains originate from one sample sequenced in a study of spatial heterogeneity in lung cancer (dated by TCRdb to about 2019). The intended sense of this specimen's time point label: sample taken at primary tumor resection. Library preparation used 5' RACE. TCRdb records NextSeq 500 as the sequencer. TCRdb redid the processing of the public reads, applying fastp at Q25 and MiXCR, and retained in-frame beta chains. Duplicate CDR3 protein sequences are folded into a single record with the most common DNA and genes. The sample data list 7,000 to 10,000 distinct CDR3 sequences, and roughly 15% of these were observed just once. Clones ranked in the top ten supply approximately 15% of the sample. The source was normal lung tissue next to the tumor, collected at surgery. The receptors were sampled from a male donor with early-stage non-small cell lung cancer.

The sample holds a few counts of this clonotype. The chain joins TRBV5-1 to TRBJ1-6; the D is unclear. CDR1 and CDR2 from the germline V gene are SGHRS and YFSETQ. This CDR3 region has 14 residues. V lost 0 bases to trimming and J lost 10 bases, with 11 bases between them. CDR3 region: CASSLDRITSPLHF. CDR3 DNA sequence: TGCGCCAGCAGCTTGGACAGAATAACCTCACCCCTCCACTTT.

This clonotype was detected ten times or more. The chain uses TRBV10-3 and TRBJ2-3, with 7 bases that match TRBD2. The V gene's germline CDR1 is ENHRY and CDR2 SYGVKD. The CDR3 consists of 16 residues. Losses at the gene ends were 1 base for V and 2 bases for J; bases not matched to a gene: 6. The CDR3 coding sequence is TGTGCCATCAGTGAGTTGCCAGCGGGATTCACAGATACGCAGTATTTT. Residues: CAISELPAGFTDTQYF.

V is TRBV28 and J is TRBJ2-2; the match to TRBD1 covers 9 bases. Germline loops: CDR1 MDHEN, CDR2 SYDVKM. This CDR3 contains 17 residues. With 5 bases clipped from V and 6 bases from J, the junction kept 13 bases outside the gene matches. CDR3 residues: CASSEESDRGYSGELFF. Here the CDR3 DNA reads TGTGCCAGCAGTGAGGAATCGGACAGGGGATACTCCGGGGAGCTGTTTTTT. Full variable domain (rest looked up from reference TRBV28 and TRBJ2-2): DVKVTQSSRYLVKRTGEKVFLECVQDMDHENMFWYRQDPGLGLRLIYFSYDVKMKEKGDIPEGYSVSREKKERFSLILESASTNQTSMYLCASSEESDRGYSGELFFGEGSRLTVL.

This clonotype was recorded many times. The rearrangement uses TRBV6-2 or TRBV6-3 and TRBJ2-6; no clear D gene. The germline gives CDR1 MNHEY, CDR2 SVGEGT. CDR3 length: 13 residues. With 6 bases removed from V and 0 bases from J, the gap between germline ends came to 3 bases. CDR3 amino acids: CASRFSGANVLTF. The CDR3 bases are TGTGCCAGCAGATTCTCTGGGGCCAACGTCCTGACTTTC.

By its share, this clonotype is medium-sized. The chain recombines TRBV27 with TRBJ1-5; tentative D call: TRBD1 (5 bases). Trimming cost V 4 bases and J 1 base, with 8 bases left between them. The CDR3 covers 14 residues. Germline-derived CDR1 and CDR2 are MNHEY and SMNVEV (reference sequence). The DNA for the CDR3 is TGTGCCAGCAGTTCAGGGATGAGCAATCAGCCCCAGCATTTT. It codes for CASSSGMSNQPQHF.

This chain uses TRBV6-5 with TRBJ1-1; 12 bases agree with TRBD1. The length of the CDR3 is 16 residues. Germline V gene sequence: CDR1 MNHEY, CDR2 SVGAGI. Losses at the gene ends were 5 bases for V and 4 bases for J; bases not matched to a gene: 8. CDR3 amino acids: CASSMGQGALLTEAFF. DNA of the CDR3: TGTGCCAGCAGTATGGGACAGGGGGCTTTGCTCACTGAAGCTTTCTTT.

This clonotype showed up just a few times. This rearrangement joins TRBV28 to TRBJ2-1, with TRBD2 identical over 10 bases. Germline trimming cut 5 bases from V and 0 bases from J; bases unmatched to any gene: 4. The CDR3 runs 16 residues. The germline V gene encodes CDR1 MDHEN and CDR2 SYDVKM. Here the CDR3 DNA reads TGTGCCAGCAGTGGACTAGCGGAAACCTCCTACAATGAGCAGTTCTTC. It encodes CASSGLAETSYNEQFF.

This clonotype is labeled medium-sized. It is likely a read error, because the conserved phenylalanine at the end of the CDR3 is missing. V usage is TRBV2 and J usage is TRBJ2-5, with 11 bases identical to TRBD1. The CDR3 has 16 amino acids. CDR1 is SNHLY and CDR2 is FYNNEI in the germline V gene. Germline trimming cut 6 bases from V and 5 bases from J; bases unmatched to any gene: 11. CDR3 bases: TGTGCCAGCAGCACCGGACAGGGGGCCGGGAGCGAGACCCAGTACTCC. Protein product: CASSTGQGAGSETQYS.

A few counts support this clonotype. The rearrangement uses TRBV28 and TRBJ2-7; D is undetermined. The V gene's germline CDR1 is MDHEN and CDR2 SYDVKM. Trimming pared 6 bases from V and 3 bases from J, leaving 6 bases between. The CDR3 sequence is 11 residues long. Written as DNA, the CDR3 is TGTGCCAGCAGAACCAGCTACGAGCAGTACTTC. Translated, it gives CASRTSYEQYF. The full variable domain, rest sourced from reference TRBV28 and TRBJ2-7, is DVKVTQSSRYLVKRTGEKVFLECVQDMDHENMFWYRQDPGLGLRLIYFSYDVKMKEKGDIPEGYSVSREKKERFSLILESASTNQTSMYLCASRTSYEQYFGPGTRLTVT.

The V and J genes are TRBV2 and TRBJ2-3; 7 bases map to TRBD2. V dropped 5 bases and J dropped 1; count of bases not matched to a gene: 3. CDR1 is SNHLY and CDR2 is FYNNEI in the germline V gene. This CDR3 spans 14 amino acids. CDR3: CASSPRGGTDTQYF. CDR3 DNA: TGTGCCAGCAGTCCACGGGGGGGCACAGATACGCAGTATTTT. The full variable domain, completed using reference TRBV2 and TRBJ2-3, is EPEVTQTPSHQVTQMGQEVILRCVPISNHLYFYWYRQILGQKVEFLVSFYNNEISEKSEIFDDQFSVERPDGSNFTLKIRSTKLEDSAMYFCASSPRGGTDTQYFGPGTRLTVL.

This clonotype was seen at least ten times. The chain combines TRBV20-1 with TRBJ2-1, with TRBD2 matching 9 bases. From germline, CDR1 is DFQATT and CDR2 SNEGSKA (reference sequence). The ends lost 4 bases at V and 0 bases at J; junction bases unmatched: 7. The CDR3 loop spans 16 amino acids. The CDR3 reads CSAMAGGSTSYNEQFF. In DNA form, the CDR3 reads TGCAGTGCTATGGCGGGGGGGTCCACCTCCTACAATGAGCAGTTCTTC.

The chain links TRBV10-3 to TRBJ2-1; D uncertain. Germline loops: CDR1 ENHRY, CDR2 SYGVKD. The CDR3 runs to 13 residues. Trimming cost V 11 bases and J 4 bases, with 15 bases left between them. In DNA, the CDR3 is TGTGCCGCCTCTGGCTTTGGTTACAATGAGCAGTTCTTC. The encoded protein is CAASGFGYNEQFF.

This clonotype occurred many times. The chain combines TRBV28 with TRBJ2-1; TRBD2 agrees at 7 bases. CDR3 size: 13 residues. V was pared by 8 bases and J by 10 bases, with 11 bases of the junction left unmatched. Per germline, CDR1 MDHEN and CDR2 SYDVKM. The CDR3 sequence: CASLGAGLLEQFF. The CDR3 nucleotides are TGTGCCAGCCTGGGAGCGGGGCTATTGGAGCAGTTCTTC.

V and J are TRBV2 and TRBJ1-1; tentative D call: TRBD1 (6 bases). CDR3 length: 13 amino acids. Trimming left V 6 bases short and J 1 base short, with 9 bases between. CDR1 and CDR2 from the germline V gene are SNHLY and FYNNEI. This CDR3 is CASRADRNTEAFF. CDR3 in DNA: TGTGCCAGCAGGGCGGACAGGAACACTGAAGCTTTCTTT.

The rearrangement uses TRBV5-8 and TRBJ2-5; D remains unclear. Germline CDR1 reads SGHTS; CDR2 reads YDEGEE. The CDR3 runs 13 residues. V was cut by 0 bases and J by 3 bases, with 6 bases left in between. CDR3 protein: CASSLGRKETQYF. Written as DNA, the CDR3 is TGTGCCAGCAGCTTGGGGCGTAAAGAGACCCAGTACTTC.

This clonotype is classed as medium-sized. The chain joins TRBV4-1 to TRBJ2-3; D unclear. V gave up 3 bases and J gave up 3 bases, with 13 bases separating them. CDR3 length equals 15 residues. Germline V gives CDR1 MGHRA, CDR2 YSYEKL. CDR3 amino acids: CASSHLYVGTDTQYF. The CDR3, as DNA: TGCGCCAGCAGCCACCTCTACGTGGGGACAGATACGCAGTATTTT.

This clonotype was seen a handful of times. The chain combines TRBV5-5 with TRBJ1-1, with D possibly TRBD1 on 6 matching bases. The CDR3 loop spans 15 amino acids. Germline CDR1 and CDR2: SGHKS and YYEKEE (reference sequence). V was clipped by 0 bases and J by 5 bases, with 14 bases between them. CDR3 nucleotide sequence: TGTGCCAGCAGCTTGGCTGTGACAGGAGGGACTGAAGCTTTCTTT. This codes for CASSLAVTGGTEAFF.

This rearrangement joins TRBV20-1 to TRBJ1-1; D unresolved. V lost 7 bases to trimming and J lost 0 bases, with 9 bases between them. Germline V gene lookup returns CDR1 DFQATT and CDR2 SNEGSKA (reference sequence). This CDR3 is 12 amino acids long. The DNA for the CDR3 is TGCAGTGGGTTACAGATGAACACTGAAGCTTTCTTT. Its protein is CSGLQMNTEAFF.

The chain employs TRBV5-1 and TRBJ2-3, with 14 bases fitting TRBD2. CDR3 size: 16 residues. Germline assignment: CDR1 SGHRS and CDR2 YFSETQ. J gave up 1 base and V 4 bases, and 2 bases lay outside the gene matches. This chain's CDR3 is CASSTGLAGGTDTQYF. The CDR3 nucleotides read TGCGCCAGCAGCACGGGACTAGCGGGGGGCACAGATACGCAGTATTTT.

There are many counts of this clonotype. This chain uses TRBV5-5 with TRBJ1-6, with D possibly matching TRBD1 (6 bases). The germline CDR1 and CDR2 sequences are SGHKS and YYEKEE (reference sequence). V gave up 2 bases and J gave up 7 bases, with 13 bases separating them. The CDR3 totals 15 residues. CDR3 coding DNA: TGTGCCAGCAGCTTTCAGGGGACGGAGAATTCACCCCTCCACTTT. It codes for CASSFQGTENSPLHF. The full variable domain, its missing parts supplied by reference TRBV5-5 and TRBJ1-6, is DAGVTQSPTHLIKTRGQQVTLRCSPISGHKSVSWYQQVLGQGPQFIFQYYEKEERGRGNFPDRFSARQFPNYSSELNVNALLLGDSALYLCASSFQGTENSPLHFGNGTRLTVT.

The chain uses TRBV18 and TRBJ1-6, with a possible D match to TRBD1 (6 bases). The CDR3 spans 15 residues. Per germline, CDR1 KGHSH and CDR2 LQKENI. The V gene lost 3 bases and the J gene lost 6 bases, with 12 bases spanning the gap. The CDR3 spells CASSPSGAINSPLHF. For the CDR3, the DNA is TGTGCCAGCTCACCCTCGGGGGCAATTAATTCACCCCTCCACTTT.

By share, this clonotype ranks as medium-sized (0.01 to 0.1%). The gene calls are TRBV5-8 and TRBJ2-7, with D hard to call. Germline V gives CDR1 SGHTS, CDR2 YDEGEE. This CDR3 region has 11 residues. V shed 4 bases and J shed 4 bases, with 6 bases lying between them. CDR3 protein: CASSRQYEQYF. The CDR3, as DNA: TGTGCCAGCAGCCGACAATACGAGCAGTACTTC. The whole variable domain, remainder taken from reference TRBV5-8 and TRBJ2-7, is EAGVTQSPTHLIKTRGQQATLRCSPISGHTSVYWYQQALGLGLQFLLWYDEGEERNRGNFPPRFSGRQFPNYSSELNVNALELEDSALYLCASSRQYEQYFGPGTRLTVT.